The 19 T cell receptor beta chains below come from one sample, sequenced in a study of cytomegalovirus exposure and HLA in healthy donors. TCRdb's table, derived via immunoSEQ multiplex PCR, lists solely in-frame clones and lacks some. The data hold 70,000 or so clones, with around 94% observed a single time. Material: PBMCs. These receptors originate from a woman aged 18-29 years in good health and CMV-seropositive.

The chain links TRBV19 to TRBJ1-2; TRBD1 might be the D (6 bases). The CDR3 is made up of 14 amino acids. V gave up 9 bases and J gave up 3 bases, with 17 bases separating them. CDR1 is LNHDA, CDR2 SQIVND, per germline (reference sequence). The CDR3 is CASKGGQHYYGYTF. CDR3 DNA: TGTGCCAGCAAAGGAGGACAGCATTACTATGGCTACACCTTC.

The V and J genes are TRBV21-1 and TRBJ1-1; the D call of TRBD1 is as the table states it, not checked on the DNA. TRBV21-1 is recorded as a pseudogene. The length of the CDR3 is 14 residues. In nucleotides, the CDR3 is TGTGCCAGCAGGCGGGACAGGGACCCCACTGAAGCTTTCTTT. It specifies CASRRDRDPTEAFF.

V is TRBV5-1 and J is TRBJ2-1, with D perhaps matching TRBD2 (6 bases). Trimming shortened V by 3 bases and J by 1 base, and 17 bases separated the two germline ends. The CDR3 is 17 amino acids. Germline-derived CDR1 and CDR2 are SGHRS and YFSETQ. The CDR3 bases are TGCGCCAGCAGCTGGGGGGTTGAGGGTCCTTCCTACAATGAGCAGTTCTTC. This gives the protein CASSWGVEGPSYNEQFF.

The chain carries TRBV30 and TRBJ2-3; the D is unclear. The V gene lost 0 bases and the J gene lost 2 bases, with 9 bases spanning the gap. This CDR3 region has 14 residues. Per germline, CDR1 GTSNPN and CDR2 SVGIG (reference sequence). The CDR3 sequence is CAWSVLPFTDTQYF. The CDR3 DNA is TGTGCCTGGAGTGTACTACCTTTCACAGATACGCAGTATTTT.

The chain joins TRBV19 to TRBJ2-1; 9 nucleotides match TRBD2. Germline loops: CDR1 LNHDA, CDR2 SQIVND (reference sequence). The CDR3 has 17 amino acids. V trimming: 5 bases; J trimming: 10 bases; junction bases outside the gene matches: 18. The CDR3 reads CASSSSSAGGPLDEQFF. The DNA for the CDR3 is TGTGCCAGTAGTTCCTCCTCGGCGGGGGGGCCTCTTGACGAGCAGTTCTTC. Variable domain in full (rest from reference TRBV19 and TRBJ2-1): DGGITQSPKYLFRKEGQNVTLSCEQNLNHDAMYWYRQDPGQGLRLIYYSQIVNDFQKGDIAEGYSVSREKKESFPLTVTSAQKNPTAFYLCASSSSSAGGPLDEQFFGPGTRLTVL.

V and J are TRBV28 and TRBJ1-2; 7 bases map to TRBD1. Per germline, CDR1 MDHEN and CDR2 SYDVKM. V was clipped by 5 bases and J by 8 bases; unmatched bases: 8. This CDR3 contains 13 residues. The DNA of the CDR3 is TGTGCCAGCAGTCAGCCGCAGGGGGGAGGCTACACCTTC. It encodes CASSQPQGGGYTF.

V usage is TRBV4-1 and J usage is TRBJ1-5; a weak D match, TRBD1 (6 bases). The CDR3 consists of 18 residues. Between the trimmed V and J ends, which lost 0 bases and 0 bases, there was a span of 15 bases. Germline V gene lookup returns CDR1 MGHRA and CDR2 YSYEKL. The CDR3 DNA reads TGCGCCAGCAGCCAAGAGCCACAGGGAAAGTATAGCAATCAGCCCCAGCATTTT. It is translated as CASSQEPQGKYSNQPQHF.

The rearrangement links TRBV18 to TRBJ1-4, with TRBD1 matching 8 bases. This CDR3 contains 15 residues. Per the germline V gene, CDR1 is KGHSH and CDR2 is LQKENI. The J segment lost 1 base and the V segment lost 5 bases, leaving 3 bases of the junction unmatched. DNA for the CDR3: TGTGCCAGCTCAACGACAGGGGTAACTAATGAAAAACTGTTTTTT. Translated: CASSTTGVTNEKLFF.

The chain couples TRBV4-2 to TRBJ2-5, with TRBD2 matching over 8 bases. Germline CDR1 is LGHNA and CDR2 is YNFKEQ. The V and J ends lost 0 bases and 1 base, in that order; junction bases with no gene match: 1. The CDR3 has 15 residues. CDR3 sequence (DNA): TGTGCCAGCAGCCAAGATCGGGGGGGCCAAGAGACCCAGTACTTC. Translation: CASSQDRGGQETQYF.

V is TRBV29-1 and J is TRBJ1-1; the D gene is possibly TRBD1 (6 bases). Germline V CDR1 and CDR2: SQVTM, ANQGSEA. V lost 4 bases to trimming and J lost 2 bases, with 11 bases between them. The CDR3 spans 13 residues. CDR3 nucleotide sequence: TGCAGCGTTGGTAACAGGGATAACACTGAAGCTTTCTTT. Its protein is CSVGNRDNTEAFF.

The V and J genes are TRBV6-5 and TRBJ2-2; TRBD2 is a possible D gene (6 bases). V was pared by 8 bases and J by 2 bases, with 12 bases between. The V gene's germline CDR1 is MNHEY and CDR2 SVGAGI. CDR3 length equals 14 residues. CDR3 DNA sequence: TGTGCCAGCCCAGGGACTCGTAACACCGGGGAGCTGTTTTTT. It is translated as CASPGTRNTGELFF.

V usage is TRBV18 and J usage is TRBJ2-3; TRBD1 matches at 9 bases. Germline CDR1 and CDR2: KGHSH and LQKENI. This CDR3 has 17 residues. The V segment lost 3 bases and the J segment 4 bases; nucleotides outside the gene matches: 11. The CDR3 region is CASSPFLQGATADTQYF. DNA of the CDR3: TGTGCCAGCTCACCCTTCCTACAGGGGGCGACAGCAGATACGCAGTATTTT.

The chain carries TRBV10-3 and TRBJ1-2, with 7 positions matching TRBD1. CDR1 and CDR2 (germline): ENHRY, SYGVKD. The junction had 16 bases not matched to a gene; V was cut back by 4 bases and J by 5 bases. The CDR3 contains 17 residues. In DNA form, the CDR3 reads TGTGCCATCAGTGGCGGTAGGGGGCGCGGAGGTGGTTATGGCTACACCTTC. This sequence encodes CAISGGRGRGGGYGYTF.

This rearrangement joins TRBV10-3 to TRBJ1-2; possible D gene TRBD1, 6 bases. Germline CDR1 ENHRY, CDR2 SYGVKD. The ends were cut back, 6 bases at V and 1 base at J, with 18 bases in the middle. The CDR3 is made up of 16 amino acids. The CDR3, as DNA: TGTGCCATCAGGAGCCGGGGGGGCCCGAATAACTATGGCTACACCTTC. Protein sequence: CAIRSRGGPNNYGYTF.

The chain joins TRBV2 to TRBJ2-1; a possible D gene is TRBD2 (7 bases). The germline V gene encodes CDR1 SNHLY and CDR2 FYNNEI. The V end was cut by 8 bases, the J end by 2 bases, with 16 bases between. The CDR3 has 15 residues. The CDR3 protein is CASGGGAPTYNEQFF. CDR3 DNA: TGTGCCAGCGGGGGGGGCGCCCCGACCTACAATGAGCAGTTCTTC.

The V and J genes are TRBV5-6 and TRBJ2-3, with TRBD1 identical over 10 bases. The ends lost 1 base at V and 6 bases at J; junction bases unmatched: 8. The CDR3 is 16 amino acids. The germline V gene encodes CDR1 SGHDT and CDR2 YYEEEE. The CDR3 nucleotides are TGTGCCAGCAGCTTGCCTGGGACAGGGGCCTCGGATACGCAGTATTTT. Translated, it gives CASSLPGTGASDTQYF.

The chain links TRBV2 to TRBJ2-5, with D perhaps matching TRBD2 (5 bases). This CDR3 spans 13 amino acids. V lost 7 bases, J lost 4 bases, and 13 bases lay in between. The germline V gene encodes CDR1 SNHLY and CDR2 FYNNEI. The CDR3 loop reads CASTGLERETQYF. CDR3 DNA sequence: TGTGCCAGCACGGGGTTAGAACGAGAGACCCAGTACTTC. Filled out from reference TRBV2 and TRBJ2-5, the complete variable domain reads EPEVTQTPSHQVTQMGQEVILRCVPISNHLYFYWYRQILGQKVEFLVSFYNNEISEKSEIFDDQFSVERPDGSNFTLKIRSTKLEDSAMYFCASTGLERETQYFGPGTRLLVL.

This chain uses TRBV27 with TRBJ2-7; D remains unclear. In germline, CDR1 is MNHEY, CDR2 SMNVEV (reference sequence). This CDR3 has 17 residues. V was pared by 1 base and J by 1 base, with 17 bases between. The CDR3 nucleotides are TGTGCCAGCAGTTTATTAGGAGACGGTACCTTATCCTACGAGCAGTACTTC. Translated: CASSLLGDGTLSYEQYF.

V gene TRBV7-2 combines with J gene TRBJ1-3, with unresolved D. The ends were cut back, 6 bases at V and 1 base at J, with 10 bases in the middle. The CDR3 sequence is 14 residues long. CDR1 is SGHTA, CDR2 FQGNSA, per germline. In nucleotides, the CDR3 is TGTGCCAGCAGTCCGAACCTATCTGGAAACACCATATATTTT. It codes for CASSPNLSGNTIYF.